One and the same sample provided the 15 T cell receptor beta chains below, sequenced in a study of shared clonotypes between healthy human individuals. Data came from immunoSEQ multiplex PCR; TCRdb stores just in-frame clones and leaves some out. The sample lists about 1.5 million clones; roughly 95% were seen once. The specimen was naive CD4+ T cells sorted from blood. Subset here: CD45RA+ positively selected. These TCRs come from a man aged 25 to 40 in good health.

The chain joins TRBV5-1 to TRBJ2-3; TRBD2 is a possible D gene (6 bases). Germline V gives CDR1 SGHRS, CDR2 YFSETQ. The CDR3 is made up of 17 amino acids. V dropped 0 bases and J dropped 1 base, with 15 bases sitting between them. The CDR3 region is CASSLENRESGTDTQYF. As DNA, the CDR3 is TGCGCCAGCAGCTTGGAGAATCGGGAGTCGGGCACAGATACGCAGTATTTT.

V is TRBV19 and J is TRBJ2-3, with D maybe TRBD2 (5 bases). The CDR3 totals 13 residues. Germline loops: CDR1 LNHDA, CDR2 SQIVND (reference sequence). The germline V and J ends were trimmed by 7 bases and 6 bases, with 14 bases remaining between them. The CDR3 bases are TGTGCCAGTACCCTCAGACGAGGGGATACGCAGTATTTT. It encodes CASTLRRGDTQYF.

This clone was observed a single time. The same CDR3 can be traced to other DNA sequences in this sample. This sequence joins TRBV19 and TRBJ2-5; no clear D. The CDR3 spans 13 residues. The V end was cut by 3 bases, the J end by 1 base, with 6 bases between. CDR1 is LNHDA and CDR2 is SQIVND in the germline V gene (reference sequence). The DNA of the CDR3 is TGTGCCAGTAGTATTAGGGTCCAAGAGACCCAGTACTTC. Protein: CASSIRVQETQYF. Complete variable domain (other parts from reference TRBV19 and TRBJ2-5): DGGITQSPKYLFRKEGQNVTLSCEQNLNHDAMYWYRQDPGQGLRLIYYSQIVNDFQKGDIAEGYSVSREKKESFPLTVTSAQKNPTAFYLCASSIRVQETQYFGPGTRLLVL.

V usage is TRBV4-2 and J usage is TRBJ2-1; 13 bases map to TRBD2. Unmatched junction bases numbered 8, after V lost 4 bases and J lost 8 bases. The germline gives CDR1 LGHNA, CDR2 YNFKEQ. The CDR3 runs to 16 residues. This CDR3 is CASSRSGTSGMDEQFF. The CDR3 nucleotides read TGTGCCAGCAGCCGAAGCGGGACTAGCGGGATGGATGAGCAGTTCTTC.

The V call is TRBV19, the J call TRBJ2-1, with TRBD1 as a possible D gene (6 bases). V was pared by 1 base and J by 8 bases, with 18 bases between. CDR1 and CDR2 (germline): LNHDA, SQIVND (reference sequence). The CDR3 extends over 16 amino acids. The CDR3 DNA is TGTGCCAGTAGTATAGGCCCTGGGACACCAGGGGATGAGCAGTTCTTC. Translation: CASSIGPGTPGDEQFF. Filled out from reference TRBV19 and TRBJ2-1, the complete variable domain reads DGGITQSPKYLFRKEGQNVTLSCEQNLNHDAMYWYRQDPGQGLRLIYYSQIVNDFQKGDIAEGYSVSREKKESFPLTVTSAQKNPTAFYLCASSIGPGTPGDEQFFGPGTRLTVL.

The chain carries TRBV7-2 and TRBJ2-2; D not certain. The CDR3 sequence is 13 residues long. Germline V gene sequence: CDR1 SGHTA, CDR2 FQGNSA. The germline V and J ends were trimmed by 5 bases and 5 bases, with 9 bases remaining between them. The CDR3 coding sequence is TGTGCCAGCAGCACTACGTGGACCGGGGAGCTGTTTTTT. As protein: CASSTTWTGELFF.

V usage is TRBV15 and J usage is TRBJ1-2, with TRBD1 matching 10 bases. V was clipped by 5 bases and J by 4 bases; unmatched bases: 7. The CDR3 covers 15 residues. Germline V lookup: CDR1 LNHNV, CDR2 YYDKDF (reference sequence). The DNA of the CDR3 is TGTGCCACCAGCTCCGGGACAGGGGAGTTCTATGGCTACACCTTC. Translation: CATSSGTGEFYGYTF.

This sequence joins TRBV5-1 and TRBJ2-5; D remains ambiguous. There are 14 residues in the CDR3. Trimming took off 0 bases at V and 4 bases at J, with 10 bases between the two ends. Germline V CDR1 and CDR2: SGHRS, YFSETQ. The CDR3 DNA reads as TGCGCCAGCAGCTTGGACAGCTTCCGAGAGACCCAGTACTTC. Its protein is CASSLDSFRETQYF.

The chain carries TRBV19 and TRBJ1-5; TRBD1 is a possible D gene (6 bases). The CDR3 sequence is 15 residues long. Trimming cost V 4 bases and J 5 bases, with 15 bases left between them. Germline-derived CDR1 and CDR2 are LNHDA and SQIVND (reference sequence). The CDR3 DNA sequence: TGTGCCAGTAGTACCCCCCCGACAGGAGATCAGCCCCAGCATTTT. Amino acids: CASSTPPTGDQPQHF.

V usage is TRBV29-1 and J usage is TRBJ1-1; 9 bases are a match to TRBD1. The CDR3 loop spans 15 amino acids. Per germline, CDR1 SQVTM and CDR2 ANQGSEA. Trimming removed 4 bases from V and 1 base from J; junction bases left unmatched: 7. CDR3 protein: CSVVGTGQGNTEAFF. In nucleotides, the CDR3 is TGCAGCGTTGTCGGTACGGGACAGGGGAACACTGAAGCTTTCTTT.

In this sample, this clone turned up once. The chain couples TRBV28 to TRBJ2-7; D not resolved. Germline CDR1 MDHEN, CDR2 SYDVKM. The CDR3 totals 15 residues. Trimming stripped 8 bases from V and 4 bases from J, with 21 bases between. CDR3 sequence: CASSKPGPEAYEQYF. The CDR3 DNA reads TGTGCCAGCTCAAAACCGGGTCCCGAAGCTTACGAGCAGTACTTC.

CDR3 bases: TGTGCCAGCAGCTTAGGAGCGACCGGGACAGTGAACACCGGGGAGCTGTTTTTT. It is translated as CASSLGATGTVNTGELFF. The rearrangement links TRBV7-6 to TRBJ2-2; 7 bases are a match to TRBD1. V dropped 1 base and J dropped 1; count of bases not matched to a gene: 9. CDR1 SGHVS and CDR2 FNYEAQ come from the germline V gene. This CDR3 is built from 18 residues. Variable domain in full (rest from reference TRBV7-6 and TRBJ2-2): GAGVSQSPRYKVTKRGQDVALRCDPISGHVSLYWYRQALGQGPEFLTYFNYEAQQDKSGLPNDRFSAERPEGSISTLTIQRTEQRDSAMYRCASSLGATGTVNTGELFFGEGSRLTVL.

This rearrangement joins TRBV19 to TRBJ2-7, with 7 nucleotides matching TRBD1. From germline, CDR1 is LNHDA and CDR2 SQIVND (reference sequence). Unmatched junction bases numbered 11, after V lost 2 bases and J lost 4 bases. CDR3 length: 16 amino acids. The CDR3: CASSINSQTGRYEQYF. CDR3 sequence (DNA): TGTGCCAGTAGTATAAACTCACAGACAGGGCGATACGAGCAGTACTTC.

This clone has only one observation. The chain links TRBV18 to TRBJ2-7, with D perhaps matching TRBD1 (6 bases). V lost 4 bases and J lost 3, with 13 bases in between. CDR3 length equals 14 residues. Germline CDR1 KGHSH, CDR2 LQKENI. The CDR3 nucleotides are TGTGCCAGCTCACGAGCCGAGACAGGCTACGAGCAGTACTTC. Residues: CASSRAETGYEQYF.

The CDR3 is CAWKGNGYRDTEAFF. CDR3 DNA: TGTGCCTGGAAGGGAAACGGGTACAGGGACACTGAAGCTTTCTTT. The V gene is TRBV30, the J gene TRBJ1-1; D is possibly TRBD1 (6 bases). V lost 4 bases, J lost 3 bases, and 18 bases lay in between. This CDR3 is 15 amino acids long. Per germline, CDR1 GTSNPN and CDR2 SVGIG (reference sequence).